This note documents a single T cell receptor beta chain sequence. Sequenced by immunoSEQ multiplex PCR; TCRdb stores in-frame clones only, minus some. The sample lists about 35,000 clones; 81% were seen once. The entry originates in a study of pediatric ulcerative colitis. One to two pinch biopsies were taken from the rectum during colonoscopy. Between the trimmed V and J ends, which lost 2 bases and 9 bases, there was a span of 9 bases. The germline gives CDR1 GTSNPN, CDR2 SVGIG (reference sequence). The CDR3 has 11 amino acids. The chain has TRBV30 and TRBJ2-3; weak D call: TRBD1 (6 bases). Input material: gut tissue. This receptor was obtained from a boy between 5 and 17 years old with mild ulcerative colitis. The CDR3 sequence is CAWSTGSTQYF. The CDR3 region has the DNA TGTGCCTGGAGTACAGGGTCCACGCAGTATTTT.